This TCR beta chain came from a study of control samples from healthy donors and cancer patients. The CDR3 is 15 residues long. V shed 0 bases and J shed 5 bases, with 13 bases lying between them. Germline CDR1 and CDR2: MNHEY and SVGAGI. Assay: immunoSEQ multiplex PCR; the TCRdb copy retains only in-frame clones and omits some. The sample includes 120,000 to 150,000 clones, approximately 88% of them seen just once. This sequence was found in a man aged 25-45 years in good health. The material sequenced was blood. The chain recombines TRBV6-5 with TRBJ2-5; weak D call: TRBD2 (5 bases). The CDR3 sequence: CASSYSRRSGETQYF. CDR3 DNA: TGTGCCAGCAGTTACTCTCGCAGATCGGGGGAGACCCAGTACTTC.